The 17 T cell receptor beta chains given below trace back to one sample, sequenced in a study of cytomegalovirus exposure and HLA in healthy donors. PCR involved 60 Vbeta and 13 Jbeta primers. Sequencing was performed with immunoSEQ multiplex PCR; in TCRdb, only in-frame clones are kept and a portion is missing. This sample yields about 160,000 clones, of which approximately 80% are seen a single time; 3.7% belongs to the top ten. Sequenced material: PBMCs. These receptors originate from a man aged 30 to 39 in good health and CMV-seropositive.

V gene TRBV6-5 combines with J gene TRBJ2-7, with a possible D match to TRBD1 (6 bases). Germline values: CDR1 MNHEY, CDR2 SVGAGI. This CDR3 is built from 14 residues. V was cut by 2 bases and J by 2 bases, with 10 bases left in between. Here the CDR3 DNA reads TGTGCCAGCAGTTACAGGGACATCGCCTACGAGCAGTACTTC. Translating it yields CASSYRDIAYEQYF.

The V and J genes are TRBV6-1 and TRBJ1-1, with 9 bases fitting TRBD1. This CDR3 has 14 residues. CDR1 is MNHNS, CDR2 SASEGT, per germline. The V and J ends lost 6 bases and 2 bases, in that order; junction bases with no gene match: 4. DNA of the CDR3: TGTGCCAGCAGCCTCACAGGGGGCAACACTGAAGCTTTCTTT. Translating gives CASSLTGGNTEAFF.

The chain carries TRBV18 and TRBJ1-2; a possible D gene is TRBD1 (5 bases). CDR3 size: 16 residues. The V and J ends lost 3 bases and 4 bases respectively, with 18 bases between them. CDR1 is KGHSH, CDR2 LQKENI, per germline. The DNA of the CDR3 is TGTGCCAGCTCACCCGTAGACACAGGCTTCTCCTATGGCTACACCTTC. Its translation is CASSPVDTGFSYGYTF.

The chain has TRBV5-1 and TRBJ1-4; TRBD1 aligns across 7 bases. The CDR3 is 14 residues long. J was trimmed by 8 bases and V by 3 bases; bases with no gene match: 7. Germline V lookup: CDR1 SGHRS, CDR2 YFSETQ. CDR3 loop: CASSSRQGEEKLFF. The CDR3 DNA reads TGCGCCAGCAGCTCTAGACAGGGAGAAGAAAAACTGTTTTTT.

This chain uses TRBV20-1 with TRBJ1-1, with D hard to call. V lost 6 bases and J lost 8, with 4 bases in between. From germline, CDR1 is DFQATT and CDR2 SNEGSKA (reference sequence). The CDR3 totals 8 residues. CDR3: CSAEEAFF. The CDR3 DNA reads TGCAGTGCCGAGGAAGCTTTCTTT.

The rearrangement uses TRBV9 and TRBJ1-2; D call uncertain. The germline V and J ends were trimmed by 2 bases and 8 bases, with 7 bases remaining between them. Germline values: CDR1 SGDLS, CDR2 YYNGEE. The length of the CDR3 is 11 residues. This CDR3 is CASSVVRGYTF. The CDR3 DNA is TGTGCCAGCAGCGTGGTGCGGGGCTACACCTTC.

The rearrangement links TRBV28 to TRBJ1-1; 10 bases are a match to TRBD1. V dropped 5 bases and J dropped 6; count of bases not matched to a gene: 3. The length of the CDR3 is 13 residues. CDR1 MDHEN and CDR2 SYDVKM come from the germline V gene. The CDR3 here is CASSRDRGAEAFF. DNA of the CDR3: TGTGCCAGCAGTCGGGACAGGGGCGCTGAAGCTTTCTTT.

J is TRBJ2-7 and V is TRBV7-6, with 9 bases aligning to TRBD1. This CDR3 is 13 amino acids long. V was clipped by 9 bases and J by 0 bases; unmatched bases: 3. Looked up from germline, CDR1 is SGHVS and CDR2 is FNYEAQ. The CDR3 reads CASGQGSSYEQYF. The CDR3 nucleotides read TGTGCCAGTGGACAGGGGAGCTCCTACGAGCAGTACTTC.

The chain has TRBV4-1 and TRBJ1-4; tentatively, D is TRBD1 (6 bases). Germline assignment: CDR1 MGHRA and CDR2 YSYEKL. The CDR3 covers 16 residues. V lost 2 bases to trimming and J lost 4 bases, with 14 bases between them. CDR3 protein: CASSQFNQGINEKLFF. CDR3 coding DNA: TGCGCCAGCAGCCAATTCAACCAGGGGATTAATGAAAAACTGTTTTTT.

In this sample, this clone turned up a few times. The chain combines TRBV4-1 with TRBJ1-1; D is uncertain. The CDR3 is made up of 12 amino acids. CDR1 and CDR2 from the germline V gene are MGHRA and YSYEKL. Trimming took off 8 bases at V and 1 base at J, with 8 bases between the two ends. CDR3 region: CASARGNTEAFF. In DNA form, the CDR3 reads TGCGCCAGCGCCCGGGGGAACACTGAAGCTTTCTTT.

As regards this clone: The sample holds other DNA sequences that translate to the same CDR3. V and J are TRBV9 and TRBJ1-1, with D possibly matching TRBD1 (6 bases). The CDR3 has 14 residues. Looked up from germline, CDR1 is SGDLS and CDR2 is YYNGEE. V gave up 0 bases and J gave up 4 bases, with 10 bases separating them. The CDR3 here is CASSVGQGSTEAFF. In DNA form, the CDR3 reads TGTGCCAGCAGCGTAGGGCAGGGGAGCACTGAAGCTTTCTTT. The complete variable domain, with remaining parts taken from reference TRBV9 and TRBJ1-1, reads DSGVTQTPKHLITATGQRVTLRCSPRSGDLSVYWYQQSLDQGLQFLIQYYNGEERAKGNILERFSAQQFPDLHSELNLSSLELGDSALYFCASSVGQGSTEAFFGQGTRLTVV.

The chain combines TRBV7-9 with TRBJ1-1, with 7 bases matching TRBD1. V lost 5 bases, J lost 5 bases, and 8 bases stayed unmatched. Per germline, CDR1 SEHNR and CDR2 FQNEAQ (reference sequence). The CDR3 runs 14 residues. The CDR3: CASSKTGVWTEAFF. DNA for the CDR3: TGTGCCAGCAGCAAAACAGGGGTTTGGACTGAAGCTTTCTTT.

J is TRBJ2-5 and V is TRBV6-1; D not resolved. Trimming took 2 bases from V and 8 from J, leaving 15 bases between them. The CDR3 extends over 14 amino acids. Germline CDR1 is MNHNS and CDR2 is SASEGT. In DNA form, the CDR3 reads TGTGCCAGCAGTGAAATCCTAGGATCGAGTACCCAGTACTTC. Its protein product is CASSEILGSSTQYF.

V gene TRBV28 combines with J gene TRBJ1-5; possibly TRBD1 for D (6 bases). CDR1 MDHEN and CDR2 SYDVKM come from the germline V gene. V was pared by 7 bases and J by 5 bases, with 15 bases between. This CDR3 is built from 14 residues. The DNA of the CDR3 is TGTGCCAGCAAACCCCTCAGGGGTCATCAGCCCCAGCATTTT. Protein product: CASKPLRGHQPQHF. Complete variable domain (other parts from reference TRBV28 and TRBJ1-5): DVKVTQSSRYLVKRTGEKVFLECVQDMDHENMFWYRQDPGLGLRLIYFSYDVKMKEKGDIPEGYSVSREKKERFSLILESASTNQTSMYLCASKPLRGHQPQHFGDGTRLSIL.

CDR3 bases: TGTGCCAGCTCAGGGCAGCAGAACACTGAAGCTTTCTTT. Protein product: CASSGQQNTEAFF. The J gene is TRBJ1-1, the V gene TRBV18; D remains ambiguous. There are 13 residues in the CDR3. The V end lost 5 bases, the J end lost 1 base, and 8 bases lay between the germline ends. Germline V gene lookup returns CDR1 KGHSH and CDR2 LQKENI.

The chain links TRBV4-3 to TRBJ2-3, with 8 bases identical to TRBD1. V shed 4 bases, J shed 3 bases, and the junction held 9 bases outside the gene matches. Germline CDR1 and CDR2: LGHNA and YSLEER. The CDR3 totals 16 residues. In DNA, the CDR3 is TGCGCCAGCAGCCTAAAACAGGGGGGTGGGACAGATACGCAGTATTTT. Translation gives CASSLKQGGGTDTQYF.

This chain joins TRBV18 and TRBJ2-3, with TRBD1 identical over 11 bases. The J segment lost 2 bases and the V segment lost 5 bases, leaving 3 bases of the junction unmatched. Germline lookup yields CDR1 KGHSH and CDR2 LQKENI. The CDR3 runs 15 residues. CDR3 sequence (DNA): TGTGCCAGCTCAAGGGGACAGGGGGACACAGATACGCAGTATTTT. Residues: CASSRGQGDTDTQYF.